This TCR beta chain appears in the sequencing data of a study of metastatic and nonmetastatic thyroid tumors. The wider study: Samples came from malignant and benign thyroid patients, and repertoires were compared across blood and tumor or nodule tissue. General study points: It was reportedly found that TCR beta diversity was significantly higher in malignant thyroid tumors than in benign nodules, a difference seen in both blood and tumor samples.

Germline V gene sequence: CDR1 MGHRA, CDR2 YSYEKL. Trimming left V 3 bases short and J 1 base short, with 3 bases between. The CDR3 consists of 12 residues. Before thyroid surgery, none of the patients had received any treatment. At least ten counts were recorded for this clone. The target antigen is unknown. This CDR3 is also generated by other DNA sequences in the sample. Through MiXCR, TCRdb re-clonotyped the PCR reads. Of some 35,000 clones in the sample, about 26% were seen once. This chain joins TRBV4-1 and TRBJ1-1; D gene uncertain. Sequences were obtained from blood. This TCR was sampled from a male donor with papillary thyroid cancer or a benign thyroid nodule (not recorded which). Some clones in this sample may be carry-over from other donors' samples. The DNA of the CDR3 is TGCGCCAGCAGCCAGGGGAACACTGAAGCTTTCTTT. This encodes CASSQGNTEAFF.